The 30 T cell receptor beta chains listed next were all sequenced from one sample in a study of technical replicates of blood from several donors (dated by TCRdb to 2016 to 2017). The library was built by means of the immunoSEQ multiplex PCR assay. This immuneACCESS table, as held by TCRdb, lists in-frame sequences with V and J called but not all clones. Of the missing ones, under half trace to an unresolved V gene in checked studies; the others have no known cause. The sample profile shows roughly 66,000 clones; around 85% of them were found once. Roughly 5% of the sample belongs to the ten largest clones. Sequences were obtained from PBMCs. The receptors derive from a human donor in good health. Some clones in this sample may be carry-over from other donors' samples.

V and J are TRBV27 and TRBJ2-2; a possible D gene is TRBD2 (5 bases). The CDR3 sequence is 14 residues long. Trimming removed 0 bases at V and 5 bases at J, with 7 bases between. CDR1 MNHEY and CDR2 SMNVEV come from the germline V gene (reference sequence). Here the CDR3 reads CASSLSRETGELFF. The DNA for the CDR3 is TGTGCCAGCAGTTTATCGAGGGAGACCGGGGAGCTGTTTTTT.

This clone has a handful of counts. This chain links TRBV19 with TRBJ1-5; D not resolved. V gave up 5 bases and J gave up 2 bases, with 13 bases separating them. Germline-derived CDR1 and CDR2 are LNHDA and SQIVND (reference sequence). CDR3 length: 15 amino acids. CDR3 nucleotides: TGTGCCAGTAGTTTGCCCGTACGGGGCAATCAGCCCCAGCATTTT. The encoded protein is CASSLPVRGNQPQHF.

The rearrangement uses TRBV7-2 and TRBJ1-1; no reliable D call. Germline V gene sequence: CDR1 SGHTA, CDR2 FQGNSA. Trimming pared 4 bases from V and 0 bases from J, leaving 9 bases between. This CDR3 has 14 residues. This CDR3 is CASSSNILNTEAFF. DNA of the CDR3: TGTGCCAGCAGCTCCAACATTTTGAACACTGAAGCTTTCTTT.

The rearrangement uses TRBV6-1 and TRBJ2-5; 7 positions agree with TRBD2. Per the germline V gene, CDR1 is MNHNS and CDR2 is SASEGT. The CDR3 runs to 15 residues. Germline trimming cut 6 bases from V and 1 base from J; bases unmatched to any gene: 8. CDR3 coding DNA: TGTGCCAGCAGCTCCGGGGGGATGCCCCAAGAGACCCAGTACTTC. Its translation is CASSSGGMPQETQYF.

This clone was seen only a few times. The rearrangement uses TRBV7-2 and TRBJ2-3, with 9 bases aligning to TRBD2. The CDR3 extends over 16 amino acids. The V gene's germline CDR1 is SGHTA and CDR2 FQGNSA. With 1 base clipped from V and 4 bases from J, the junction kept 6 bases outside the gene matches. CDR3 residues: CASSLGAGGPSDTQYF. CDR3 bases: TGTGCCAGCAGCTTAGGGGCGGGGGGGCCTTCAGATACGCAGTATTTT.

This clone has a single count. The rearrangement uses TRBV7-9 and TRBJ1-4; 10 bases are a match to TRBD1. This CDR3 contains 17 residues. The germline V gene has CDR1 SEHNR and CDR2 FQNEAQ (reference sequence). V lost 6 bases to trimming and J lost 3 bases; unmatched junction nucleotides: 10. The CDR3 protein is CASSEAGQGRSNEKLFF. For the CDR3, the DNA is TGTGCCAGCAGTGAAGCGGGACAGGGGAGGTCTAATGAAAAACTGTTTTTT.

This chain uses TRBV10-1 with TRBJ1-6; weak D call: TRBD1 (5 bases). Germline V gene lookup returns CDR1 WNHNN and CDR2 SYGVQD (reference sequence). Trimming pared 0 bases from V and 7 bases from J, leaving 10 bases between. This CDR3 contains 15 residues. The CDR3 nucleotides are TGCGCCAGCAGTGAGTCTGGCAGGGAAAATTCACCCCTCCACTTT. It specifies CASSESGRENSPLHF.

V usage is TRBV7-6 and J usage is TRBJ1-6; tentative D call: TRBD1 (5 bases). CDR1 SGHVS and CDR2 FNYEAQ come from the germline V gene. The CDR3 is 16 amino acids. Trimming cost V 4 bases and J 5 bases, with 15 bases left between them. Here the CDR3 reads CASSSNAGQNNSPLHF. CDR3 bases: TGTGCCAGCAGCTCGAACGCGGGGCAGAATAATTCACCCCTCCACTTT.

The CDR3 loop is CASSQDGTGPYGYTF. The CDR3 DNA is TGCGCCAGCAGCCAAGATGGCACAGGACCCTATGGCTACACCTTC. The chain recombines TRBV4-1 with TRBJ1-2; D possibly corresponds to TRBD1 (5 bases). Germline values: CDR1 MGHRA, CDR2 YSYEKL. The CDR3 contains 15 residues. V was pared by 0 bases and J by 4 bases, with 12 bases between.

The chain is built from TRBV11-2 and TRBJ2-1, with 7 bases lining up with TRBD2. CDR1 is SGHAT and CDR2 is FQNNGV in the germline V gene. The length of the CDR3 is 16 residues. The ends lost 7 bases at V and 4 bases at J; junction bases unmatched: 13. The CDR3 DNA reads TGTGCCAGCACCCAGACGGGGGGATACGTGTACAATGAGCAGTTCTTC. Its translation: CASTQTGGYVYNEQFF.

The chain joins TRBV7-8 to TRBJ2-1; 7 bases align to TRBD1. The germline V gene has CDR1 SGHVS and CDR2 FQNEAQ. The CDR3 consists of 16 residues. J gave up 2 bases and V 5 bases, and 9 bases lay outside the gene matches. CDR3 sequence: CASSQLPGQTYNEQFF. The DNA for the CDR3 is TGTGCCAGCAGCCAACTTCCGGGACAGACCTACAATGAGCAGTTCTTC.

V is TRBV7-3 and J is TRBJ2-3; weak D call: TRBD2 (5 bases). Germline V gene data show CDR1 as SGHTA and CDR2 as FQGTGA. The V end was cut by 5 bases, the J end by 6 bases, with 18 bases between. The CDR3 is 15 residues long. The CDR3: CASSQHLGEIDTQYF. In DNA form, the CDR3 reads TGTGCCAGCAGCCAGCACCTGGGAGAAATCGATACGCAGTATTTT.

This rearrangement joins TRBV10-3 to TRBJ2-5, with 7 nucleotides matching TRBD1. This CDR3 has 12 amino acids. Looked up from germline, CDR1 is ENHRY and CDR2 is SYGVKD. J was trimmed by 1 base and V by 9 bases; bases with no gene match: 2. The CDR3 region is CAIRDSQETQYF. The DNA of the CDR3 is TGTGCCATACGGGACAGCCAAGAGACCCAGTACTTC.

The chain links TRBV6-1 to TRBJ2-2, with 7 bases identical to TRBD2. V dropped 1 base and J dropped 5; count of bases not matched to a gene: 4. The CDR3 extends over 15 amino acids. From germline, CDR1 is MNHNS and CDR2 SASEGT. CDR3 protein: CASSEGGGETGELFF. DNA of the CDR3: TGTGCCAGCAGTGAAGGGGGGGGAGAAACCGGGGAGCTGTTTTTT.

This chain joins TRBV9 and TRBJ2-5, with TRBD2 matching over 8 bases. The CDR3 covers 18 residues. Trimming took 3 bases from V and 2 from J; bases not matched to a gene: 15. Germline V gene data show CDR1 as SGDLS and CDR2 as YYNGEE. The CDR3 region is CASSAGGGGTRKQETQYF. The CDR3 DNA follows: TGTGCCAGCAGCGCCGGGGGGGGTGGGACTAGAAAACAAGAGACCCAGTACTTC.

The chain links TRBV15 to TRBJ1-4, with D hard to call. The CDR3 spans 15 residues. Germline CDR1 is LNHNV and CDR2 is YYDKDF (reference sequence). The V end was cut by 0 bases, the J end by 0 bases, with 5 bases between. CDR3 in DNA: TGTGCCACCAGCAGAGATTTATCAACTAATGAAAAACTGTTTTTT. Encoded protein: CATSRDLSTNEKLFF.

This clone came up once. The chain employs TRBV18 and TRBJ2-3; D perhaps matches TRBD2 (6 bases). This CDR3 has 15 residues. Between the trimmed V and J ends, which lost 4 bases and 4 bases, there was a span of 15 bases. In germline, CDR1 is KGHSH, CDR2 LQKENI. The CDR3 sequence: CASSLNPEGADTQYF. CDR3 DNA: TGTGCCAGCTCACTCAACCCGGAGGGTGCAGATACGCAGTATTTT.

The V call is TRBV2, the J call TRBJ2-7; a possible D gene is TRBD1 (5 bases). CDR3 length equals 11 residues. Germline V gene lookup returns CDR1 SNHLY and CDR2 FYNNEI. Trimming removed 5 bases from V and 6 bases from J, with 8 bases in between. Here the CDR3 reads CASSQGFEQYF. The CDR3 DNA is TGTGCCAGCAGTCAGGGCTTCGAGCAGTACTTC.

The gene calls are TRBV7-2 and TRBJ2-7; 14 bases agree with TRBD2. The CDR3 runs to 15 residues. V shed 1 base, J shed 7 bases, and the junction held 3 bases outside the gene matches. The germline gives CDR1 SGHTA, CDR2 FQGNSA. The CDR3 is CASSLGGLAGEEQYF. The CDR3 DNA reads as TGTGCCAGCAGCTTAGGGGGACTAGCGGGGGAGGAGCAGTACTTC.

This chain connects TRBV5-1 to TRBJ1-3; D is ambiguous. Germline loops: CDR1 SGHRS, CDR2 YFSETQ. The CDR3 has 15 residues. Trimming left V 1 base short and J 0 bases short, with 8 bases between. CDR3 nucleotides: TGCGCCAGCAGCTTGACCGCCGGCTCTGGAAACACCATATATTTT. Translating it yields CASSLTAGSGNTIYF. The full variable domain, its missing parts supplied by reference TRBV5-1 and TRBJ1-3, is KAGVTQTPRYLIKTRGQQVTLSCSPISGHRSVSWYQQTPGQGLQFLFEYFSETQRNKGNFPGRFSGRQFSNSRSEMNVSTLELGDSALYLCASSLTAGSGNTIYFGEGSWLTVV.

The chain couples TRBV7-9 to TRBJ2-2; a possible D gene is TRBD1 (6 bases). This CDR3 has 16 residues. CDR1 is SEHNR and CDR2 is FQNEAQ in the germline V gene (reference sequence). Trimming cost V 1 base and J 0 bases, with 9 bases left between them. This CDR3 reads CASSLGRTANTGELFF. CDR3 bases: TGTGCCAGCAGCTTAGGAAGGACAGCGAACACCGGGGAGCTGTTTTTT.

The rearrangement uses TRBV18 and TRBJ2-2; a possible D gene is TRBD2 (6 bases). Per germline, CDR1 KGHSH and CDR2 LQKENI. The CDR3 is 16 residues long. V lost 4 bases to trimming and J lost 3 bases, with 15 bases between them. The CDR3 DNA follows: TGTGCCAGCTCACAGGCAGGGAGGACGGACACCGGGGAGCTGTTTTTT. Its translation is CASSQAGRTDTGELFF.

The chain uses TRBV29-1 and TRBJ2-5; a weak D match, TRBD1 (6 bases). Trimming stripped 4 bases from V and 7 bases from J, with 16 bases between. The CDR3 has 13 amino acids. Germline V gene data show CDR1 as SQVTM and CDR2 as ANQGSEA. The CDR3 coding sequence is TGCAGCGTTGCTGTAGGGGGTCCTGCGACCCAGTACTTC. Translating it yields CSVAVGGPATQYF. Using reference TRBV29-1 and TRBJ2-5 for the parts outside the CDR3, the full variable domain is SAVISQKPSRDICQRGTSLTIQCQVDSQVTMMFWYRQQPGQSLTLIATANQGSEATYESGFVIDKFPISRPNLTFSTLTVSNMSPEDSSIYLCSVAVGGPATQYFGPGTRLLVL.

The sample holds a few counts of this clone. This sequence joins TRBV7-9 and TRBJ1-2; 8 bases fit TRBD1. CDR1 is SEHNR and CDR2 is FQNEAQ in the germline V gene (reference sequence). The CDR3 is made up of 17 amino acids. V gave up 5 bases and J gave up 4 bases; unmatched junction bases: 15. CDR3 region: CASSDSSPTGGIYGYTF. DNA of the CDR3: TGTGCCAGCAGCGACTCCTCACCCACAGGGGGTATCTATGGCTACACCTTC.

CDR3 nucleotides: TGTGCCAGCAGTGTCCGGGACAGGGGGCACCCTAACTATGGCTACACCTTC. Translated: CASSVRDRGHPNYGYTF. The V call is TRBV28, the J call TRBJ1-2; 12 positions match TRBD1. The CDR3 length is 17 residues. Per the germline V gene, CDR1 is MDHEN and CDR2 is SYDVKM. V lost 5 bases and J lost 0; bases outside the gene matches: 7.

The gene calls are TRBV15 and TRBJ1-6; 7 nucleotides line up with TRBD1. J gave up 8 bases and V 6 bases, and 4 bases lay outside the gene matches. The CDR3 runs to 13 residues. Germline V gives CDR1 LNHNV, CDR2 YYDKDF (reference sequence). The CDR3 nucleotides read TGTGCCACCAGTCCGGGACAGTATTCACCCCTCCACTTT. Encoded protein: CATSPGQYSPLHF.

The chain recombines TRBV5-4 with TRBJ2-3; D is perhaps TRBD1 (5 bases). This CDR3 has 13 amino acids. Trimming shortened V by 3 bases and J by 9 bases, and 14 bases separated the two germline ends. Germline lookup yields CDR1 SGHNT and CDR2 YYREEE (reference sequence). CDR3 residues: CASSSQGWGTQYF. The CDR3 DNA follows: TGTGCCAGCAGCTCCCAGGGATGGGGCACGCAGTATTTT. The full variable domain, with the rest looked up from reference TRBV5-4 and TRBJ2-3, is ETGVTQSPTHLIKTRGQQVTLRCSSQSGHNTVSWYQQALGQGPQFIFQYYREEENGRGNFPPRFSGLQFPNYSSELNVNALELDDSALYLCASSSQGWGTQYFGPGTRLTVL.

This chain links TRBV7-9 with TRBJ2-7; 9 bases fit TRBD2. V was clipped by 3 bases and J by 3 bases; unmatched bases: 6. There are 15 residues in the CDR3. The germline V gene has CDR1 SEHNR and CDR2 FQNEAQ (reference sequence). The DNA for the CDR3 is TGTGCCAGCAGCTTCTCGCGGGGGGGTCACTACGAGCAGTACTTC. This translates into CASSFSRGGHYEQYF.

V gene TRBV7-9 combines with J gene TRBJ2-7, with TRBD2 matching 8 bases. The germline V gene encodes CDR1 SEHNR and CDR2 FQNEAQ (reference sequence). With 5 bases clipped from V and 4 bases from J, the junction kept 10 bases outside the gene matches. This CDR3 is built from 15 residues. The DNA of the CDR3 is TGTGCCAGCAGCCACGCAGGGGCGGGGGGTTACGAGCAGTACTTC. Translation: CASSHAGAGGYEQYF.

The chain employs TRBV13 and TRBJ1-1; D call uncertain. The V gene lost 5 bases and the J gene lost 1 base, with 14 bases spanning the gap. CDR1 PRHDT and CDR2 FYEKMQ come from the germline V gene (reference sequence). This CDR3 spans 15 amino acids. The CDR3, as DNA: TGTGCCAGCAGCGGACGGGGTGAGGGGAACACTGAAGCTTTCTTT. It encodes CASSGRGEGNTEAFF.